These 23 T cell receptor beta chains were all obtained from the same sample, sequenced in a study of blood T cell repertoires in COVID-19. Produced via immunoSEQ multiplex PCR; TCRdb's table is partial and in-frame only. The sample consists of 400,000 or so clones, around 87% of them appearing once. Sequenced: PBMCs or T cells enriched from blood (not recorded which). These TCRs come from a man aged 30 to 39 who had recovered from COVID-19.

This chain connects TRBV6-5 to TRBJ2-4, with 10 nucleotides matching TRBD2. The CDR3 sequence is 15 residues long. Trimming removed 5 bases from V and 3 bases from J; junction bases left unmatched: 4. Germline V gene sequence: CDR1 MNHEY, CDR2 SVGAGI. The chain's CDR3 is CASSNGLADKNIQYF. The DNA for the CDR3 is TGTGCCAGCAGTAATGGACTAGCGGACAAAAACATTCAGTACTTC.

The rearrangement links TRBV28 to TRBJ2-1, with 12 positions matching TRBD2. Germline CDR1 reads MDHEN; CDR2 reads SYDVKM. The CDR3 totals 13 residues. DNA for the CDR3: TGTGTTTCTAGCGGGAGGGCCCGTAGTGAGCAGTTCTTC. It yields the protein CVSSGRARSEQFF.

The V and J genes are TRBV24-1 and TRBJ2-5; D gene unclear. From germline, CDR1 is KGHDR and CDR2 SFDVKD. The CDR3 contains 13 residues. Trimming took 3 bases from V and 3 from J, leaving 7 bases between them. The CDR3 sequence: CATSDSAEETQYF. The DNA for the CDR3 is TGTGCCACCAGTGATAGCGCCGAAGAGACCCAGTACTTC.

V is TRBV28 and J is TRBJ2-1; the match to TRBD2 covers 12 bases. V was clipped by 5 bases and J by 7 bases; unmatched bases: 3. The CDR3 contains 14 residues. The germline V gene has CDR1 MDHEN and CDR2 SYDVKM. The chain's CDR3 is CASSLAGGFNEQFF. The CDR3 DNA reads TGTGCCAGCAGTCTAGCGGGAGGGTTTAATGAGCAGTTCTTC. Variable domain in full (rest from reference TRBV28 and TRBJ2-1): DVKVTQSSRYLVKRTGEKVFLECVQDMDHENMFWYRQDPGLGLRLIYFSYDVKMKEKGDIPEGYSVSREKKERFSLILESASTNQTSMYLCASSLAGGFNEQFFGPGTRLTVL.

V usage is TRBV2 and J usage is TRBJ1-1; D is perhaps TRBD1 (5 bases). Germline V gene data show CDR1 as SNHLY and CDR2 as FYNNEI. This CDR3 spans 12 amino acids. Trimming stripped 4 bases from V and 9 bases from J, with 12 bases between. The CDR3 loop reads CASSGGTAKAFF. CDR3 sequence (DNA): TGTGCCAGCAGTGGCGGGACGGCTAAAGCTTTCTTT.

The gene calls are TRBV5-6 and TRBJ2-1, with TRBD2 matching over 14 bases. CDR1 SGHDT and CDR2 YYEEEE come from the germline V gene. The CDR3 is made up of 18 amino acids. Germline trimming cut 3 bases from V and 2 bases from J; bases unmatched to any gene: 7. The CDR3 region is CASSSGLAGVGPYNEQFF. As DNA, the CDR3 is TGTGCCAGCAGCTCGGGACTAGCGGGAGTCGGTCCCTACAATGAGCAGTTCTTC. The entire variable domain, with the rest obtained from reference TRBV5-6 and TRBJ2-1, is as follows: DAGVTQSPTHLIKTRGQQVTLRCSPKSGHDTVSWYQQALGQGPQFIFQYYEEEERQRGNFPDRFSGHQFPNYSSELNVNALLLGDSALYLCASSSGLAGVGPYNEQFFGPGTRLTVL.

This chain joins TRBV18 and TRBJ1-6, with TRBD1 matching 7 bases. In germline, CDR1 is KGHSH, CDR2 LQKENI. CDR3 size: 17 residues. V trimming: 5 bases; J trimming: 0 bases; junction bases outside the gene matches: 7. The CDR3 region is CASSLTGDSSYNSPLHF. The CDR3 nucleotides are TGTGCCAGCTCATTAACAGGGGACAGCTCCTATAATTCACCCCTCCACTTT.

The chain employs TRBV5-1 and TRBJ1-2; D is perhaps TRBD1 (6 bases). V lost 3 bases to trimming and J lost 4 bases, with 25 bases between them. Germline CDR1 SGHRS, CDR2 YFSETQ. The CDR3 runs 18 residues. This CDR3 is CASSWTYGGGASGYGYTF. The CDR3 coding sequence is TGCGCCAGCAGCTGGACTTATGGAGGGGGGGCCTCGGGCTATGGCTACACCTTC.

The chain has TRBV18 and TRBJ2-7; 7 bases map to TRBD1. CDR1 is KGHSH and CDR2 is LQKENI in the germline V gene. This CDR3 has 13 amino acids. The V and J ends lost 2 bases and 7 bases, in that order; junction bases with no gene match: 5. Here the CDR3 DNA reads TGTGCCAGCTCACCAAGGGGGCTGGGGGAGCAGTACTTC. Translating gives CASSPRGLGEQYF.

This clone turned up a few times. The rearrangement uses TRBV19 and TRBJ1-5; possible D gene TRBD1, 6 bases. The CDR3 loop spans 14 amino acids. Germline CDR1 LNHDA, CDR2 SQIVND (reference sequence). The V gene lost 4 bases and the J gene lost 9 bases, with 16 bases spanning the gap. The CDR3 protein is CASSTLQGPLPQHF. The CDR3 DNA sequence: TGTGCCAGTAGTACTCTACAGGGCCCTTTGCCCCAGCATTTT.

The chain joins TRBV29-1 to TRBJ2-7; 10 nucleotides align to TRBD1. Unmatched junction bases numbered 12, after V lost 8 bases and J lost 5 bases. The CDR3 sequence is 14 residues long. CDR1 and CDR2 from the germline V gene are SQVTM and ANQGSEA. CDR3 region: CSYGTGQGMNEQYF. The CDR3 DNA sequence: TGCAGCTATGGGACGGGACAGGGGATGAACGAGCAGTACTTC.

There are a few counts of this clone. The chain couples TRBV18 to TRBJ2-2; 10 nucleotides agree with TRBD2. The germline V gene has CDR1 KGHSH and CDR2 LQKENI. V dropped 3 bases and J dropped 4; count of bases not matched to a gene: 5. The CDR3 covers 16 residues. The CDR3 nucleotides read TGTGCCAGCTCACCCGGACTAGCGGACAGCACCGGGGAGCTGTTTTTT. Its translation: CASSPGLADSTGELFF.

As for this clone: One end of the junction fails to match germline, which may point to a read error. The chain links TRBV5-6 to TRBJ2-4, with D possibly TRBD1 on 6 matching bases. This CDR3 comprises 14 residues. The germline gives CDR1 SGHDT, CDR2 YYEEEE. CDR3 loop: CASSYRTAQNIQYF. DNA for the CDR3: TGTGCCAGCAGCTACCGGACAGCCCAAAACATTCAGTACTTC.

This chain connects TRBV30 to TRBJ2-3; D may be TRBD2 (6 bases). Deletions cut 4 bases from V and 0 bases from J, with 11 bases between. The CDR3 extends over 14 amino acids. Germline V gives CDR1 GTSNPN, CDR2 SVGIG (reference sequence). For the CDR3, the DNA is TGTGCCTGGACCTCTAGCGCCAGCACAGATACGCAGTATTTT. This sequence encodes CAWTSSASTDTQYF.

The chain couples TRBV6-5 to TRBJ1-2; TRBD1 aligns across 7 bases. Germline lookup yields CDR1 MNHEY and CDR2 SVGAGI. There are 14 residues in the CDR3. J gave up 1 base and V 10 bases, and 9 bases lay outside the gene matches. Written as DNA, the CDR3 is TGTGCCACCTCATCGACAGGGATTAACTATGGCTACACCTTC. Protein: CATSSTGINYGYTF.

This sequence joins TRBV10-3 and TRBJ1-6; D unclear. CDR3 length equals 14 residues. Trimming stripped 3 bases from V and 10 bases from J, with 13 bases between. Germline V gives CDR1 ENHRY, CDR2 SYGVKD. CDR3: CAISDGVVRSPLHF. CDR3 bases: TGTGCCATCAGTGACGGAGTCGTTCGGTCACCCCTCCACTTT.

V is TRBV6-6 and J is TRBJ1-5; D perhaps matches TRBD1 (6 bases). This CDR3 has 15 residues. Germline V gene lookup returns CDR1 MNHNY and CDR2 SVGAGI (reference sequence). V was clipped by 1 base and J by 1 base, with 8 bases between them. The CDR3 spells CASSYLGASNQPQHF. In DNA form, the CDR3 reads TGTGCCAGCAGTTACTTGGGGGCGAGCAATCAGCCCCAGCATTTT.

V usage is TRBV5-1 and J usage is TRBJ1-1, with 7 bases lining up with TRBD1. The CDR3 length is 14 residues. The V segment lost 4 bases and the J segment 1 base; nucleotides outside the gene matches: 4. CDR1 and CDR2 from the germline V gene are SGHRS and YFSETQ. CDR3 loop: CASSMGQPNTEAFF. The CDR3 nucleotides read TGCGCCAGCAGCATGGGACAGCCGAACACTGAAGCTTTCTTT.

This clone was detected once. The V gene is TRBV12-5, the J gene TRBJ1-5; a weak D match, TRBD1 (6 bases). The CDR3 has 16 amino acids. Germline V lookup: CDR1 LGHNT, CDR2 FRNRAP. V was trimmed by 5 bases and J by 3 bases, leaving 17 bases between them. The CDR3 sequence is CASGLPRGQVNQPQHF. CDR3 nucleotides: TGTGCTAGTGGTCTACCCCGGGGACAAGTCAATCAGCCCCAGCATTTT. Based on the CDR3 plus reference TRBV12-5 and TRBJ1-5, the full variable domain is DARVTQTPRHKVTEMGQEVTMRCQPILGHNTVFWYRQTMMQGLELLAYFRNRAPLDDSGMPKDRFSAEMPDATLATLKIQPSEPRDSAVYFCASGLPRGQVNQPQHFGDGTRLSIL.

This rearrangement joins TRBV25-1 to TRBJ2-2; 10 nucleotides align to TRBD1. The V gene end was trimmed by 0 bases and the J gene end by 7 bases; junction bases not matched to a gene: 8. The germline gives CDR1 MGHDK, CDR2 SYGVNS. This CDR3 region has 17 residues. DNA for the CDR3: TGTGCCAGCAGTGAATATGGGGACAGGGGCATCCACGGGGAGCTGTTTTTT. As protein: CASSEYGDRGIHGELFF.

The chain combines TRBV7-9 with TRBJ2-5, with TRBD2 identical over 8 bases. CDR1 SEHNR and CDR2 FQNEAQ come from the germline V gene (reference sequence). CDR3 length: 15 amino acids. V gave up 0 bases and J gave up 4 bases; unmatched junction bases: 4. CDR3 sequence reads: CASSLASGSRETQYF. CDR3 coding DNA: TGTGCCAGCAGCTTAGCGAGCGGGAGTAGAGAGACCCAGTACTTC.

The rearrangement joins TRBV28 to TRBJ1-1, with D unresolved. The V and J ends lost 7 bases and 4 bases respectively, with 10 bases between them. Germline values: CDR1 MDHEN, CDR2 SYDVKM. The CDR3 length is 12 residues. CDR3 in amino acids: CASIEVGTEAFF. For the CDR3, the DNA is TGTGCCAGCATAGAGGTGGGCACTGAAGCTTTCTTT.

The chain links TRBV9 to TRBJ1-2; 8 bases map to TRBD1. CDR1 is SGDLS and CDR2 is YYNGEE in the germline V gene. CDR3 length: 16 amino acids. V dropped 4 bases and J dropped 0; count of bases not matched to a gene: 8. The CDR3 here is CASSYHPTGANYGYTF. CDR3 sequence (DNA): TGTGCCAGCAGCTACCACCCGACAGGGGCTAACTATGGCTACACCTTC.